This T cell receptor beta chain was found in a study of shared clonotypes between healthy human individuals. Across the study: Serving as donors were two women and three men, whose ages spanned 18 to 49. CD4 naive cells filled three plates per donor, CD4 memory three, CD8 naive two and CD8 memory one.

Here immunoSEQ multiplex PCR was the method, and the copy in TCRdb shows in-frame clones only, minus some. The sample records fewer than 1.4 million clones, approximately 80% being singletons. This CDR3 has 13 amino acids. Germline CDR1 is SGHTA and CDR2 is FQGNSA. The V and J ends lost 4 bases and 7 bases respectively, with 13 bases between them. Whole-study findings and limits: Clonotypes which were not shared had lower generation probabilities than clonotypes that all four donors shared. Estimated richness values were generally larger in naive subsets than in memory subsets.

For this clone: Its antigen is as yet unknown.

The receptor's source is a man between 18 and 29 years old in good health. Some clones in this sample may be carry-over from other donors' samples. The material sequenced was memory CD4+ T cells from PBMCs. Subset denoted: CD45RA-negative fraction. V is TRBV7-2 and J is TRBJ1-1; D uncertain. The CDR3 DNA is TGTGCCAGCAGCTATAAGAAAGGCTTTGAAGCTTTCTTT. Translating it yields CASSYKKGFEAFF.